This T cell receptor beta chain came from a study of shared clonotypes between healthy human individuals. About the study: The study used three CD4 naive, three CD4 memory, two CD8 naive and one CD8 memory plate per donor.

Naive CD8 isolation took CD45RO-negative cells positively selected for CCR7 and excluded terminally differentiated effector memory CD45RA+ cells. Adult donors, all healthy and HIV-negative, had no recent acute infections or vaccinations. A remark on this clone: Other DNA variants within this sample encode the same CDR3.

The assay ran at deep level. Each sorted subset replicate got 200 ng genomic DNA, 25,000 to 35,000 genomes. The method was immunoSEQ multiplex PCR; TCRdb's version includes in-frame clones alone and lacks a portion of them. The table records 2 million to 2.5 million clones, just under 95% of them present only once. Sequencing was carried out using naive CD8+ T cells sorted from blood. The sequence came from a man aged 18 to 35 in good health.

CDR3: CASSLDSSYEQYF. CDR3 bases: TGTGCCAGCAGTTTGGACAGTTCATACGAGCAGTACTTC. The chain combines TRBV27 with TRBJ2-7; maybe TRBD1 (6 bases). The V gene lost 3 bases and the J gene lost 4 bases, with 10 bases spanning the gap. The length of the CDR3 is 13 residues. CDR1 MNHEY and CDR2 SMNVEV come from the germline V gene (reference sequence).